The 15 T cell receptor beta chains reported below all come from one sample, sequenced in a study of T cells in women clearing cervical HPV infection. The table came from immunoSEQ multiplex PCR; TCRdb's copy has only in-frame clones and leaves some out. With some 25,000 clones in the sample, the ten largest clones hold around 7.2%. Material for sequencing was blood buffy coat. The receptors here all came from a woman aged 18 to 75 with a cervical HPV16 infection that either progressed to CIN3+ or cleared (not recorded which).

Details on this clone: The read gets to within 3 residues of the CDR3 end, and the germline J gene fills in the rest. The genes are TRBV6-1 and TRBJ2-5; D may be TRBD1 (6 bases). Germline V lookup: CDR1 MNHNS, CDR2 SASEGT. This CDR3 region has 15 residues. V dropped 2 bases and J dropped 5 bases, with 15 bases sitting between them. The chain's CDR3 is CASSEFPGAWETQYF. The part of the CDR3 DNA that was read is TGTGCCAGCAGTGAATTCCCAGGGGCCTGGGAGACC.

In the case of this clone: The sequence runs out 3 residues before the end of the CDR3; the remainder is reconstructed from the germline J gene. The V and J genes are TRBV2 and TRBJ1-4, with a tentative D call TRBD1 (6 bases). CDR3 length: 13 residues. Germline assignment: CDR1 SNHLY and CDR2 FYNNEI. V dropped 8 bases and J dropped 7 bases, with 14 bases sitting between them. CDR3 loop: CASGQNSLEKLFF. The sequenced part of the CDR3 DNA is TGTGCCAGCGGACAGAACTCCCTTGAAAAA.

Points on this clone: The CDR3 goes on 3 residues after the read ends, and that part is filled in from the germline J gene. This rearrangement joins TRBV28 to TRBJ2-7; no definite D call. This CDR3 is 11 amino acids long. Trimming left V 10 bases short and J 1 base short, with 8 bases between. Germline CDR1 reads MDHEN; CDR2 reads SYDVKM. The CDR3 DNA, read in part, is TGTGCCACTTTCCGGTCCTACGAG. Translated, it gives CATFRSYE. The complete CDR3 sequence is CATFRSYEQYF.

As to this clone: The CDR3 extends 3 residues past the end of the read, so its final part is completed from the germline J gene. The V and J genes are TRBV30 and TRBJ2-1; 11 bases are a match to TRBD2. The CDR3 covers 15 residues. V lost 3 bases, J lost 9 bases, and 10 bases stayed unmatched. Looked up from germline, CDR1 is GTSNPN and CDR2 is SVGIG (reference sequence). CDR3 amino acids: CAWSPGLAEGGEQFF. CDR3 bases read: TGTGCCTGGAGCCCGGGACTAGCGGAGGGGGGTGAG.

In the case of this clone: The read ends 3 residues before the CDR3 terminus; that terminus is restored from the germline J gene. The chain employs TRBV10-3 and TRBJ2-7, with 8 bases that match TRBD2. There are 13 residues in the CDR3. Germline V gene sequence: CDR1 ENHRY, CDR2 SYGVKD. V lost 6 bases to trimming and J lost 2 bases; unmatched junction nucleotides: 3. The chain's CDR3 is CAIRREGTYEQYF. Partial CDR3 DNA: TGTGCCATCAGACGGGAGGGGACCTACGAG.

Concerning this clone: The missing CDR3 end, 3 residues past where the read stops, is filled in from the germline J gene. This sequence joins TRBV19 and TRBJ1-4; D perhaps matches TRBD1 (5 bases). The CDR3 runs to 17 residues. Trimming cost V 7 bases and J 0 bases, with 18 bases left between them. The V gene's germline CDR1 is LNHDA and CDR2 SQIVND (reference sequence). The part of the CDR3 DNA that was read is TGTGCCAGTAAGAGGGGCACTGCCACCGCAACTAATGAAAAA. It codes for CASKRGTATATNEK. The whole CDR3 reads CASKRGTATATNEKLFF.

Remarks on this clone: The read stops 3 residues short of the end of the CDR3; the missing end is completed from the germline J gene. The chain carries TRBV19 and TRBJ2-2; 7 bases agree with TRBD1. CDR1 and CDR2 from the germline V gene are LNHDA and SQIVND (reference sequence). The CDR3 is 14 residues long. The CDR3 region is CASSIPQGNSPLFF. The part of the CDR3 DNA that was read is TGTGCCAGTAGTATCCCACAGGGGAATTCACCG.

Worth noting for this clone: The read halts 3 residues ahead of the CDR3 end, with the missing end drawn from the germline J gene. This sequence joins TRBV6-1 and TRBJ1-1; D is unresolved. This CDR3 comprises 14 residues. The germline V gene encodes CDR1 MNHNS and CDR2 SASEGT. Trimming left V 2 bases short and J 7 bases short, with 14 bases between. CDR3 in amino acids: CASSEIHGRIEAFF. The part of the CDR3 DNA that was read is TGTGCCAGCAGTGAAATTCACGGTAGAATTGAA.

About this clone itself: From the germline J gene comes the end of the CDR3, since the read stops 3 residues before it. This chain connects TRBV11-2 to TRBJ2-7; tentative D call: TRBD1 (6 bases). In germline, CDR1 is SGHAT, CDR2 FQNNGV. Trimming cost V 5 bases and J 3 bases, with 8 bases left between them. The CDR3 totals 12 residues. The CDR3 loop reads CASSVQGYEQYF. CDR3 bases read: TGTGCCAGCAGCGTACAGGGCTACGAG.

Remarks on this clone: The CDR3 is cut off 3 residues early in the read; its end comes from the germline J gene. The sample holds other DNA sequences that translate to the same CDR3. The rearrangement uses TRBV7-6 and TRBJ1-3; weak D call: TRBD1 (6 bases). Trimming shortened V by 2 bases and J by 0 bases, and 11 bases separated the two germline ends. Germline V gene lookup returns CDR1 SGHVS and CDR2 FNYEAQ. The CDR3 runs to 16 residues. Partial CDR3 DNA: TGTGCCAGCAGCTTAAACAGGGTTGGCTCTGGAAACACC. Its translation is CASSLNRVGSGNT. The CDR3 reads in full as CASSLNRVGSGNTIYF.

As concerns this clone: The read ends 3 residues before the CDR3 terminus; that terminus is restored from the germline J gene. This rearrangement joins TRBV30 to TRBJ2-2; the match to TRBD2 covers 11 bases. Germline CDR1 GTSNPN, CDR2 SVGIG (reference sequence). With 4 bases clipped from V and 7 bases from J, the junction kept 8 bases outside the gene matches. The CDR3 runs to 15 residues. CDR3: CAWTPGLAVGGELFF. Incomplete CDR3 DNA: TGTGCCTGGACACCGGGACTAGCGGTCGGCGGGGAG. Supplemented by reference TRBV30 and TRBJ2-2, the full variable domain reads SQTIHQWPATLVQPVGSPLSLECTVEGTSNPNLYWYRQAAGRGLQLLFYSVGIGQISSEVPQNLSASRPQDRQFILSSKKLLLSDSGFYLCAWTPGLAVGGELFFGEGSRLTVL.

The CDR3 loop reads CASSIGRAPVYDYTF. The CDR3 DNA, read in part, is TGTGCCAGTAGTATAGGGCGGGCTCCCGTTTACGAC. The chain employs TRBV19 and TRBJ1-2, with D uncertain. The sequence runs out 3 residues before the end of the CDR3; the remainder is reconstructed from the germline J gene. Germline V lookup: CDR1 LNHDA, CDR2 SQIVND (reference sequence). The CDR3 covers 15 residues.

Comments on this clone: The read is 3 residues too short to cover the CDR3 end, so that end is filled in from the germline J gene. The chain employs TRBV7-2 and TRBJ2-7, with D unclear. The ends were cut back, 5 bases at V and 0 bases at J, with 11 bases in the middle. There are 14 residues in the CDR3. From germline, CDR1 is SGHTA and CDR2 FQGNSA. The CDR3 is CASSPSLPSYEQYF. CDR3 DNA (partial): TGTGCCAGCAGCCCTAGTTTACCCTCCTACGAG.

On this clone itself: Other DNA sequences in the same sample also yield this CDR3. CDR3 protein: CASSRGPGNTIYF. The CDR3 DNA, read in part, is TGTGCCAGCAGTAGGGGGCCGGGAAACACC. The chain employs TRBV2 and TRBJ1-3; 7 positions match TRBD1. The sequence runs out 3 residues before the end of the CDR3; the remainder is reconstructed from the germline J gene. Trimming cost V 5 bases and J 4 bases; bases outside gene matches: 2. The V gene's germline CDR1 is SNHLY and CDR2 FYNNEI. This CDR3 is built from 13 residues. The entire variable domain, with the rest obtained from reference TRBV2 and TRBJ1-3, is as follows: EPEVTQTPSHQVTQMGQEVILRCVPISNHLYFYWYRQILGQKVEFLVSFYNNEISEKSEIFDDQFSVERPDGSNFTLKIRSTKLEDSAMYFCASSRGPGNTIYFGEGSWLTVV.

Turning to this clone: From the germline J gene comes the end of the CDR3, since the read stops 3 residues before it. The chain uses TRBV7-9 and TRBJ2-3; TRBD1 aligns across 9 bases. Germline V CDR1 and CDR2: SEHNR, FQNEAQ (reference sequence). The CDR3 is made up of 14 amino acids. The sequenced part of the CDR3 DNA is TGTGCCAGCAGTTCAGACAGGGGGGGAGAGACG. This translates into CASSSDRGGET. The entire CDR3 reads CASSSDRGGETQYF.